The sequence of this TCR beta chain was determined in a study of OX40 agonist ivuxolimab in advanced cancers. Study-level results: Clonal expansion was seen in CD4+ and CD8+ blood T cells by week 6 at 0.1 to 3.0 mg/kg.

The data were produced by immunoSEQ multiplex PCR, yet TCRdb's version contains in-frame clones alone and is incomplete. The table lists some 34,000 clones, approximately 81% of them singletons, with over 10% in the top ten. Worth noting for this clone: As yet, its antigen is unknown.

The sample was CD4+ or CD8+ T cells sorted from blood, taken in a trial of the OX40 agonist ivuxolimab. The clonotype was recovered from an adult with an advanced solid tumor such as melanoma, head and neck, liver or kidney cancer.

The CDR3, as DNA: TGTGCCAGTAGCCCGACCGACAGGGTAGAGACCCAGTACTTC. Its translation is CASSPTDRVETQYF. V and J are TRBV19 and TRBJ2-5, with TRBD1 matching over 7 bases. The CDR3 length is 14 residues. CDR1 is LNHDA, CDR2 SQIVND, per germline (reference sequence). The junction had 8 bases not matched to a gene; V was cut back by 6 bases and J by 4 bases. Drawing the rest from reference TRBV19 and TRBJ2-5, the complete variable domain is DGGITQSPKYLFRKEGQNVTLSCEQNLNHDAMYWYRQDPGQGLRLIYYSQIVNDFQKGDIAEGYSVSREKKESFPLTVTSAQKNPTAFYLCASSPTDRVETQYFGPGTRLLVL.